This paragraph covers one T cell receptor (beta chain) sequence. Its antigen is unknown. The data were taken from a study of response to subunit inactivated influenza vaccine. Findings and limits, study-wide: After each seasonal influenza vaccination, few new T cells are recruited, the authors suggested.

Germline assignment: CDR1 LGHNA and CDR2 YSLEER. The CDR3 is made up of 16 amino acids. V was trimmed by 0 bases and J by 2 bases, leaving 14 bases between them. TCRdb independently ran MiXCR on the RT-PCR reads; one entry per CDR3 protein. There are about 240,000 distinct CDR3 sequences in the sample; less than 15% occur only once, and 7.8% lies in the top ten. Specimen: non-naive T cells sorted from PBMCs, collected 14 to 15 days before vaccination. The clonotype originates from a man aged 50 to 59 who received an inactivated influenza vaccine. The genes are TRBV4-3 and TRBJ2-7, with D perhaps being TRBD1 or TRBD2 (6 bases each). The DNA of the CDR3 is TGCGCCAGCAGCCAAGATCACGGGGGCCGGGCCTACGAGCAGTACTTC. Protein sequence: CASSQDHGGRAYEQYF.